The source of this T cell receptor beta chain is a study of blood T cell repertoires in COVID-19. Looked up from germline, CDR1 is MNHEY and CDR2 is SVGAGI. The trim removed 7 bases at V and 5 bases at J, leaving 5 bases unmatched. The CDR3 has 14 residues. Assay used: immunoSEQ multiplex PCR; TCRdb lists only in-frame clones, some missing. This table has approximately 180,000 clones, 70% to 90% appearing once. The origin of this receptor is a human donor with active or convalescent COVID-19. The donor label of this sample is uncertain. V and J are TRBV6-5 and TRBJ2-2, with 9 bases matching TRBD2. The sequenced sample consisted of peripheral blood. The CDR3 nucleotides are TGTGCCAGCATGCGGGAGGGCCGAACCGGGGAGCTGTTTTTT. Its translation is CASMREGRTGELFF.